This T cell receptor beta chain was sequenced during a study of blood T cell repertoires in COVID-19. The protocol was immunoSEQ multiplex PCR, while the TCRdb copy is restricted to in-frame clones and leaves out a portion. The sample gives fewer than 450,000 clones, about nine tenths of which show up once; more than 5.5% is in the top ten. The V end lost 8 bases, the J end lost 4 bases, and 23 bases lay between the germline ends. From germline, CDR1 is MNHEY and CDR2 SMNVEV (reference sequence). The CDR3 loop spans 16 amino acids. V gene TRBV27 combines with J gene TRBJ1-2; D is possibly TRBD1 (5 bases). The TCR was taken from a woman between 65 and 79 years old with COVID-19, enrolled during active disease. The sample taken for sequencing was peripheral blood. CDR3: CASLQSGRGTGYGYTF. The CDR3 nucleotides read TGTGCCAGCCTACAAAGTGGGCGGGGTACAGGCTATGGCTACACCTTC.